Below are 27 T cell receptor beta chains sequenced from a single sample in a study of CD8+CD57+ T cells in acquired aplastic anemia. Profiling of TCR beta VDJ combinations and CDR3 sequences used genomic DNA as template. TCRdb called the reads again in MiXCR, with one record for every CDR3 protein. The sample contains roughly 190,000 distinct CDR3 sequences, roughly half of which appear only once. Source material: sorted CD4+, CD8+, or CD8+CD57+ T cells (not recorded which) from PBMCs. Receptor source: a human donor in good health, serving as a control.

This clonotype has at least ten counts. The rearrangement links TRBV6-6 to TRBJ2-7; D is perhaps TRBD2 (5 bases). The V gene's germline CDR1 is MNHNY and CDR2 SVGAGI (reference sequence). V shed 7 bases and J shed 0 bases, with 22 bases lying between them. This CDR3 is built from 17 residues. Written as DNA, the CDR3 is TGTGCCAGCACCAAGTGGGGAGATGGTGGAAACTCCTACGAGCAGTACTTC. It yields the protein CASTKWGDGGNSYEQYF.

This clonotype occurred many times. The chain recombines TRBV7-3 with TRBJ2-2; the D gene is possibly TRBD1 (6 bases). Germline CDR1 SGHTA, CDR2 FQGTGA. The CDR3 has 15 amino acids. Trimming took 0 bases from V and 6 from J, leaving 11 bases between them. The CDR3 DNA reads TGTGCCAGCAGCTTAACAGCAGGGGTCCCCGGGGAGCTGTTTTTT. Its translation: CASSLTAGVPGELFF. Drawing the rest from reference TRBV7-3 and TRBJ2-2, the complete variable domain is GAGVSQTPSNKVTEKGKYVELRCDPISGHTALYWYRQSLGQGPEFLIYFQGTGAADDSGLPNDRFFAVRPEGSVSTLKIQRTERGDSAVYLCASSLTAGVPGELFFGEGSRLTVL.

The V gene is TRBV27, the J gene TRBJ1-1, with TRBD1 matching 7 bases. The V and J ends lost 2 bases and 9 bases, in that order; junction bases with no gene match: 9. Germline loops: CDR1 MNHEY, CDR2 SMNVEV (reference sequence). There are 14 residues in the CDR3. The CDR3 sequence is CASSLNRDSNQAFF. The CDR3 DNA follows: TGTGCCAGCAGTTTAAACCGGGACAGCAACCAAGCTTTCTTT.

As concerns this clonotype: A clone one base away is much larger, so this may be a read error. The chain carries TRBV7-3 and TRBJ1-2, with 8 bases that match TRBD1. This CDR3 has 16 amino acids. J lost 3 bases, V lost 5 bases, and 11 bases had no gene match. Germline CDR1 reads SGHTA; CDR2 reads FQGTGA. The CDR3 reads CASSINFGQGDYGYTF. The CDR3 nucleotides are TGTGCCAGCAGCATAAATTTCGGACAGGGAGACTATGGCTACACCTTC.

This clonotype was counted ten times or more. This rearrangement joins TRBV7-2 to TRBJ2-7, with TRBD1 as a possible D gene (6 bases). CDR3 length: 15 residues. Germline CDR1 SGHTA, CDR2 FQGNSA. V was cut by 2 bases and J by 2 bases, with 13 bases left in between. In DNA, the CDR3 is TGTGCCAGCAGCTTACGACAGGTCGAAACCTACGAGCAGTACTTC. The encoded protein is CASSLRQVETYEQYF.

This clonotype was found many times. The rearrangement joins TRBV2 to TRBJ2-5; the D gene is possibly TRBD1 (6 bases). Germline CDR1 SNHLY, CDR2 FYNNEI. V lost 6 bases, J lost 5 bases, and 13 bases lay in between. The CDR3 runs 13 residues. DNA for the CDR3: TGTGCCAGCAGGAGGACAGTCGCGGAGACCCAGTACTTC. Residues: CASRRTVAETQYF.

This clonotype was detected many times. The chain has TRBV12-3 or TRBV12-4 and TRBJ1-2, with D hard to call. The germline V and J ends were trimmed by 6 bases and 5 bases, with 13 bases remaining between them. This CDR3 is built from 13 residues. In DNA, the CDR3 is TGTGCCAGCAGCCGAGGTCCCAGGTATGGCTACACCTTC. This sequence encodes CASSRGPRYGYTF.

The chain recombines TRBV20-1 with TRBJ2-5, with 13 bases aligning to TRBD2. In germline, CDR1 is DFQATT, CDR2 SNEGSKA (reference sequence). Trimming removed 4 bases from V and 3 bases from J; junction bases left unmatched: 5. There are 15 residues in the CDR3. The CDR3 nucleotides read TGCAGTGCTACTCCGACTAGCGGGGGGAAAGAGACCCAGTACTTC. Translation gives CSATPTSGGKETQYF.

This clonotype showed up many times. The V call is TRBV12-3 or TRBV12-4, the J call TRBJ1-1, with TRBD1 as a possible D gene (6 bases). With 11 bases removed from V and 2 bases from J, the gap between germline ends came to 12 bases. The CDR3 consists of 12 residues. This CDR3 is CALRGTNTEAFF. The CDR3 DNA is TGTGCCCTAAGGGGGACCAACACTGAAGCTTTCTTT.

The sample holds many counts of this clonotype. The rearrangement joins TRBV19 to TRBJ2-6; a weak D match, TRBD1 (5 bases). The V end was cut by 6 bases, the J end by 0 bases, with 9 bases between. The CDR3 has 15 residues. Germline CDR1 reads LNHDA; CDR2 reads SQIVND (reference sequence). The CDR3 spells CASSDSSSGANVLTF. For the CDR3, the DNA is TGTGCCAGTAGCGACAGTAGCTCTGGGGCCAACGTCCTGACTTTC.

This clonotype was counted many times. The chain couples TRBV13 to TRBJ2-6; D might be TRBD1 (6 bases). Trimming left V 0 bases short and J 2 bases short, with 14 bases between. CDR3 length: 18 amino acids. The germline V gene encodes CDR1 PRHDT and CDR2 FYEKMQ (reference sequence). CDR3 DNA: TGTGCCAGCAGCTTAGGGGGGACACCACCCGCTGGGGCCAACGTCCTGACTTTC. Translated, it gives CASSLGGTPPAGANVLTF. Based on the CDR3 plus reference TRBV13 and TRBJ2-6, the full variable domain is AAGVIQSPRHLIKEKRETATLKCYPIPRHDTVYWYQQGPGQDPQFLISFYEKMQSDKGSIPDRFSAQQFSDYHSELNMSSLELGDSALYFCASSLGGTPPAGANVLTFGAGSRLTVL.

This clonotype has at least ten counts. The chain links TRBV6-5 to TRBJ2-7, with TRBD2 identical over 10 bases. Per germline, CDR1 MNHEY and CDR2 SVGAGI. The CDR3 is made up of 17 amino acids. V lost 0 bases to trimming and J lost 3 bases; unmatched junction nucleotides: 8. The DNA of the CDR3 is TGTGCCAGCAGTTACTCGATTAGCGGGGGGTCCGTCTACGAGCAGTACTTC. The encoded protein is CASSYSISGGSVYEQYF.

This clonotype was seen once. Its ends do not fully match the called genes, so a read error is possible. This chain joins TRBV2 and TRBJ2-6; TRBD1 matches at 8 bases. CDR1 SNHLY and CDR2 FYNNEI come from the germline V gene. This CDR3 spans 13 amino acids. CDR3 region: CASSDTGGNVLTF. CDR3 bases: TGTGCCAGCAGCGACACAGGGGGCAACGTCCTGACTTTC. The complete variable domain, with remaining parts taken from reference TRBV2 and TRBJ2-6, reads EPEVTQTPSHQVTQMGQEVILRCVPISNHLYFYWYRQILGQKVEFLVSFYNNEISEKSEIFDDQFSVERPDGSNFTLKIRSTKLEDSAMYFCASSDTGGNVLTFGAGSRLTVL.

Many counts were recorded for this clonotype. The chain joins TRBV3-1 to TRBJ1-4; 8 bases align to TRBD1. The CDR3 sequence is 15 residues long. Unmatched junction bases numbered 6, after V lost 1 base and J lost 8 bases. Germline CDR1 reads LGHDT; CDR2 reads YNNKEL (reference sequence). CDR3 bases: TGTGCCAGCAGCCAAGTCGGCAGGGGGCGCGAAAAACTGTTTTTT. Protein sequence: CASSQVGRGREKLFF. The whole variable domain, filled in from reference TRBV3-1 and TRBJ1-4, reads DTAVSQTPKYLVTQMGNDKSIKCEQNLGHDTMYWYKQDSKKFLKIMFSYNNKELIINETVPNRFSPKSPDKAHLNLHINSLELGDSAVYFCASSQVGRGREKLFFGSGTQLSVL.

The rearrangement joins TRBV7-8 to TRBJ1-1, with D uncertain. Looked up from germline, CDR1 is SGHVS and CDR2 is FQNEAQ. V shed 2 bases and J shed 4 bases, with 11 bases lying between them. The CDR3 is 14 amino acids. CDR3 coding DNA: TGTGCCAGCAGCTTAATAGCAGGACCCACTGAAGCTTTCTTT. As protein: CASSLIAGPTEAFF. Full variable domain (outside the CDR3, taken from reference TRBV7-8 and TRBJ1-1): GAGVSQSPRYKVAKRGQDVALRCDPISGHVSLFWYQQALGQGPEFLTYFQNEAQLDKSGLPSDRFFAERPEGSVSTLKIQRTQQEDSAVYLCASSLIAGPTEAFFGQGTRLTVV.

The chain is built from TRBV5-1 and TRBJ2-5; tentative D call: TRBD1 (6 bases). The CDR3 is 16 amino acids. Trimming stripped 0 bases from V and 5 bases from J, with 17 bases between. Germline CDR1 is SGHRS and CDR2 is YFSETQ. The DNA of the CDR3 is TGCGCCAGCAGCTTGGGGCCCAGGGGAACCTTGGAGACCCAGTACTTC. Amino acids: CASSLGPRGTLETQYF.

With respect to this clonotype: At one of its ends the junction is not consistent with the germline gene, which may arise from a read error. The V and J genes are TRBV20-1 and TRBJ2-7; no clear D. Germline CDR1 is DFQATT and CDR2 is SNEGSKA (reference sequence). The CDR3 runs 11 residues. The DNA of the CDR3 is TGCAGTGTTAGAGAGATCTACGAGCAGTACTTC. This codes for CSVREIYEQYF.

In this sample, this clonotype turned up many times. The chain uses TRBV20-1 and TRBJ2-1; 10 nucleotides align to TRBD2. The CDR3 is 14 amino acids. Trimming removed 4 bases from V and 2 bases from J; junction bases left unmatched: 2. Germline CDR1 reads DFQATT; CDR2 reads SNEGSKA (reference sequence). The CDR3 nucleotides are TGCAGTGCTAAAGCGGGGGGGCCCTACAATGAGCAGTTCTTC. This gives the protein CSAKAGGPYNEQFF.

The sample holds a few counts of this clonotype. CDR3: CASSLLGGNYEQYF. The CDR3 DNA reads as TGTGCCAGCAGTTTACTAGGGGGTAATTACGAGCAGTACTTC. This rearrangement joins TRBV28 to TRBJ2-7; D possibly corresponds to TRBD1 (6 bases). The germline CDR1 and CDR2 sequences are MDHEN and SYDVKM. The CDR3 length is 14 residues. The V and J ends lost 2 bases and 4 bases respectively, with 12 bases between them.

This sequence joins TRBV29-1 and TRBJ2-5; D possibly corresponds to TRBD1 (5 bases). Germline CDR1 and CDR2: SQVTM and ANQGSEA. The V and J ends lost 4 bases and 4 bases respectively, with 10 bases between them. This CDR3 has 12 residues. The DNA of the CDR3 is TGCAGCGTTGCTGGGGCAGGAGAGACCCAGTACTTC. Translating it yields CSVAGAGETQYF.

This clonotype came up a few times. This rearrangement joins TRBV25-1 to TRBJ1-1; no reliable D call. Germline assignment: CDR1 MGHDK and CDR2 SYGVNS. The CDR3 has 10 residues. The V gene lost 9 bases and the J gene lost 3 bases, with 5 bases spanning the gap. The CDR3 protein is CARMYTEAFF. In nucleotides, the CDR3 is TGTGCCAGGATGTACACTGAAGCTTTCTTT. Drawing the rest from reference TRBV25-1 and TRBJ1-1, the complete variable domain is EADIYQTPRYLVIGTGKKITLECSQTMGHDKMYWYQQDPGMELHLIHYSYGVNSTEKGDLSSESTVSRIRTEHFPLTLESARPSHTSQYLCARMYTEAFFGQGTRLTVV.

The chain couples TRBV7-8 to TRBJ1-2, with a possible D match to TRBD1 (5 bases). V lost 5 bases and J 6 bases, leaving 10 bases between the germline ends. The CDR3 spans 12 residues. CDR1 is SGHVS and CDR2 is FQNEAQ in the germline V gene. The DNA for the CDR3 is TGTGCCAGCAGCATGGACATAAATGGCTACACCTTC. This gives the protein CASSMDINGYTF.

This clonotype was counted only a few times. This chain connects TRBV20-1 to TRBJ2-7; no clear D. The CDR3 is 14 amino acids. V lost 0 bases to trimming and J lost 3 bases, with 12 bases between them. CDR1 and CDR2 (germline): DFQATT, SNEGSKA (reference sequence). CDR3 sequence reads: CSARDKTMIYEQYF. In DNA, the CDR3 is TGCAGTGCTAGAGATAAGACGATGATCTACGAGCAGTACTTC.

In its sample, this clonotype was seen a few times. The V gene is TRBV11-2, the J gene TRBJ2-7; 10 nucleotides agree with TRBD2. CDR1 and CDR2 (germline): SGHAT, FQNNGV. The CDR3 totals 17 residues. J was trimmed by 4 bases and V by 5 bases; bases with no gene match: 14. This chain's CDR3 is CASSPILGGLAFYEQYF. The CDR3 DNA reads TGTGCCAGCAGCCCAATCCTTGGGGGACTAGCGTTTTACGAGCAGTACTTC.

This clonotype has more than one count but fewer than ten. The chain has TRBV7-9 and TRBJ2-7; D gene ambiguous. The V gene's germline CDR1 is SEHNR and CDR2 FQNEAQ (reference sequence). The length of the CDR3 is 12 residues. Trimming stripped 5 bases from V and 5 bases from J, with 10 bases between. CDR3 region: CASSPTSDEQYF. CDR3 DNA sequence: TGTGCCAGCAGCCCGACTTCGGACGAGCAGTACTTC.

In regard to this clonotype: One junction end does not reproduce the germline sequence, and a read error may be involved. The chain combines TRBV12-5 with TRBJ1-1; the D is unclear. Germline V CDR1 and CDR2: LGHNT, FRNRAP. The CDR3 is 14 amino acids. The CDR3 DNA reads TGTGCCAGCAGTTCGGGCCGCCTGAACACTGAAGCGTTCTTT. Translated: CASSSGRLNTEAFF.

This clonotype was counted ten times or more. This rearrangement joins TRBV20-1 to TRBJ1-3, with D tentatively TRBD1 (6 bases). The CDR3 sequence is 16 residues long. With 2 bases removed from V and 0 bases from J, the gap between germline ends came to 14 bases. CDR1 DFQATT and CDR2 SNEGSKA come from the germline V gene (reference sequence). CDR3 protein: CSARLDRSHSGNTIYF. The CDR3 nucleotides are TGCAGTGCTAGACTCGACAGGTCCCACTCTGGAAACACCATATATTTT.